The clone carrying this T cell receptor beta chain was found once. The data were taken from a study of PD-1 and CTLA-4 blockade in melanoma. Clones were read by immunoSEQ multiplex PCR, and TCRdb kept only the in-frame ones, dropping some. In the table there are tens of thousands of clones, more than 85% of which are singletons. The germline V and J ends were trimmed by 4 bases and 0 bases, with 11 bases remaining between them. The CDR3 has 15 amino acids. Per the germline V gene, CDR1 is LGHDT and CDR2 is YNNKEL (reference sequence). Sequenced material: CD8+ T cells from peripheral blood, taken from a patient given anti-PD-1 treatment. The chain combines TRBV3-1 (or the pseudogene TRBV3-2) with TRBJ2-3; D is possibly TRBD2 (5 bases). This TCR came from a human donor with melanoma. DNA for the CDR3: TGTGCCAGCAGCCCAGGACTTACTAGCACAGATACGCAGTATTTT. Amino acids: CASSPGLTSTDTQYF.